These 3 T cell receptor beta chains came from one sample sequenced in a study of cytomegalovirus exposure and HLA in healthy donors. In the PCR, 60 Vbeta and 13 Jbeta primers were used. Assay used: immunoSEQ multiplex PCR; TCRdb lists only in-frame clones, some missing. The sample carries a few hundred thousand clones, about 78% recorded once. Sequencing was done on a sample of PBMCs. These receptors were obtained from a woman in her 30s in good health and CMV-seronegative.

The chain combines TRBV6-6 with TRBJ1-2; tentatively, D is TRBD1 (6 bases). The germline V and J ends were trimmed by 4 bases and 8 bases, with 11 bases remaining between them. The germline V gene encodes CDR1 MNHNY and CDR2 SVGAGI (reference sequence). This CDR3 comprises 12 residues. CDR3 amino acids: CASSWAGDGYTF. The DNA for the CDR3 is TGTGCCAGCAGTTGGGCAGGGGACGGCTACACCTTC.

The CDR3 DNA reads TGTGCCAGTAGTATAGCACCGGGACAGGGGGCTTACGAGCAGTACTTC. Translation: CASSIAPGQGAYEQYF. This chain uses TRBV19 with TRBJ2-7; 12 bases are a match to TRBD1. This CDR3 has 16 amino acids. V gave up 1 base and J gave up 4 bases; unmatched junction bases: 5. Germline CDR1 is LNHDA and CDR2 is SQIVND (reference sequence).

This chain links TRBV10-3 with TRBJ1-1; D remains ambiguous. The CDR3 is 16 amino acids. V lost 3 bases to trimming and J lost 0 bases, with 14 bases between them. CDR1 ENHRY and CDR2 SYGVKD come from the germline V gene. CDR3 protein: CAISDWQEGLNTEAFF. The CDR3, as DNA: TGTGCCATCAGTGACTGGCAGGAAGGCCTGAACACTGAAGCTTTCTTT.